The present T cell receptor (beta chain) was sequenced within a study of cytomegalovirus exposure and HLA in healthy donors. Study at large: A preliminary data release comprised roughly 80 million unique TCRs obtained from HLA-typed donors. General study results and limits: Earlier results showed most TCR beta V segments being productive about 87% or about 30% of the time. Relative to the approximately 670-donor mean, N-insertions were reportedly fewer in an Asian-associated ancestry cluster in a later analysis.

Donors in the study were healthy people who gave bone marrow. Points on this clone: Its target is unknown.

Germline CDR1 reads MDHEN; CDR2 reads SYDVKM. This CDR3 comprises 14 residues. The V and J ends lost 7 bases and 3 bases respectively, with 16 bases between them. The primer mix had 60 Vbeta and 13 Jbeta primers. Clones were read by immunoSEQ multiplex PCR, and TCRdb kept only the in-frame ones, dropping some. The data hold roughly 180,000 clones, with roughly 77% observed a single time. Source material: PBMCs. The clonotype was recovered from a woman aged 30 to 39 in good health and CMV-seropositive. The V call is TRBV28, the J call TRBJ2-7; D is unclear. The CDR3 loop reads CASNPTRRNYEQYF. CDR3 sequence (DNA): TGTGCCAGCAACCCAACCCGCAGGAACTACGAGCAGTACTTC.